This entry lists 22 T cell receptor beta chains sequenced from one sample in a study of blood T cell repertoires in COVID-19. Generated by immunoSEQ multiplex PCR, the TCRdb table keeps only in-frame clones and is missing some. The sample lists tens of thousands of clones; more than 60% were seen once. Sequencing input: peripheral blood. The receptors originated from a human donor in a cohort sampled during active COVID-19.

V gene TRBV18 combines with J gene TRBJ1-1; D perhaps matches TRBD1 (5 bases). V lost 4 bases, J lost 7 bases, and 13 bases lay in between. Germline lookup yields CDR1 KGHSH and CDR2 LQKENI. This CDR3 region has 13 residues. The CDR3 loop reads CASSRAGPGEAFF. In nucleotides, the CDR3 is TGTGCCAGCTCACGGGCAGGGCCGGGTGAAGCTTTCTTT. Drawing the rest from reference TRBV18 and TRBJ1-1, the complete variable domain is NAGVMQNPRHLVRRRGQEARLRCSPMKGHSHVYWYRQLPEEGLKFMVYLQKENIIDESGMPKERFSAEFPKEGPSILRIQQVVRGDSAAYFCASSRAGPGEAFFGQGTRLTVV.

The chain joins TRBV5-1 to TRBJ2-2; D gene unclear. The CDR3 is made up of 15 amino acids. CDR1 SGHRS and CDR2 YFSETQ come from the germline V gene. Trimming stripped 3 bases from V and 0 bases from J, with 9 bases between. CDR3 residues: CASSSSGSNTGELFF. The CDR3 DNA follows: TGCGCCAGCAGCTCCTCCGGTTCGAACACCGGGGAGCTGTTTTTT.

The rearrangement links TRBV13 to TRBJ1-1, with a weak D call TRBD1 (5 bases). Trimming left V 8 bases short and J 6 bases short, with 16 bases between. CDR3 length: 13 amino acids. Looked up from germline, CDR1 is PRHDT and CDR2 is FYEKMQ (reference sequence). CDR3 coding DNA: TGTGCCAGCCGGTGGGGGACGGGGGCTGAAGCTTTCTTT. Translation gives CASRWGTGAEAFF.

This clone showed up just a few times. The gene calls are TRBV5-1 and TRBJ2-1; 7 nucleotides align to TRBD1. CDR1 and CDR2 (germline): SGHRS, YFSETQ. Unmatched junction bases numbered 8, after V lost 4 bases and J lost 10 bases. The CDR3 consists of 13 residues. In DNA form, the CDR3 reads TGCGCCAGCAGCCCGGACAGGCTCAGGGAGCAGTTCTTC. This translates into CASSPDRLREQFF.

This sequence joins TRBV7-8 and TRBJ1-6; no clear D gene. Trimming stripped 2 bases from V and 8 bases from J, with 10 bases between. This CDR3 comprises 14 residues. Germline V CDR1 and CDR2: SGHVS, FQNEAQ. This CDR3 reads CASSLPLPDSPLHF. In nucleotides, the CDR3 is TGTGCCAGCAGCTTACCCCTTCCAGATTCACCCCTCCACTTT.

The V and J genes are TRBV27 and TRBJ1-3; tentatively, D is TRBD1 (6 bases). Germline V gene lookup returns CDR1 MNHEY and CDR2 SMNVEV (reference sequence). The CDR3 is 15 amino acids. V lost 0 bases, J lost 2 bases, and 8 bases lay in between. CDR3 region: CASSLSTGTGNTIYF. Written as DNA, the CDR3 is TGTGCCAGCAGTTTATCAACAGGGACTGGAAACACCATATATTTT.

The rearrangement uses TRBV19 and TRBJ2-5; tentative D call: TRBD1 (5 bases). From germline, CDR1 is LNHDA and CDR2 SQIVND (reference sequence). CDR3 size: 13 residues. The ends were cut back, 4 bases at V and 3 bases at J, with 9 bases in the middle. CDR3: CASSSQGEETQYF. In DNA form, the CDR3 reads TGTGCCAGTAGTAGCCAGGGCGAAGAGACCCAGTACTTC.

This clone has just a few counts. The V gene is TRBV3-1 (or the pseudogene TRBV3-2), the J gene TRBJ2-1, with TRBD2 identical over 10 bases. This CDR3 has 17 residues. J gave up 4 bases and V 0 bases, and 6 bases lay outside the gene matches. Germline V gives CDR1 LGHDT, CDR2 YNNKEL (reference sequence). The CDR3 loop reads CASSQEATSGAYNEQFF. For the CDR3, the DNA is TGTGCCAGCAGCCAAGAAGCTACTAGCGGGGCGTACAATGAGCAGTTCTTC.

V is TRBV6-5 and J is TRBJ1-2; 7 bases are shared with TRBD1. The germline gives CDR1 MNHEY, CDR2 SVGAGI. The CDR3 runs 13 residues. Trimming cost V 8 bases and J 2 bases; bases outside gene matches: 5. Here the CDR3 reads CASQTGSNYGYTF. Written as DNA, the CDR3 is TGTGCCAGCCAGACAGGGTCAAACTATGGCTACACCTTC.

V and J are TRBV6-2 or TRBV6-3 and TRBJ2-1, with TRBD2 identical over 13 bases. V lost 2 bases and J lost 2; bases outside the gene matches: 12. Germline assignment: CDR1 MNHEY and CDR2 SVGEGT. The CDR3 is 20 amino acids. The CDR3 loop reads CASSYRLGSTSGGAYNEQFF. CDR3 coding DNA: TGTGCCAGCAGTTACAGGTTAGGATCAACTAGCGGGGGGGCCTACAATGAGCAGTTCTTC.

This clone was recorded once. The chain has TRBV7-8 and TRBJ2-6; perhaps TRBD2 as D (6 bases). V shed 0 bases and J shed 2 bases, with 11 bases lying between them. The CDR3 spans 17 residues. Germline assignment: CDR1 SGHVS and CDR2 FQNEAQ. The CDR3 loop reads CASSLAGGGTGANVLTF. CDR3 sequence (DNA): TGTGCCAGCAGCTTAGCGGGAGGTGGAACTGGGGCCAACGTCCTGACTTTC.

By sample fraction, this clone is medium-sized. The chain employs TRBV11-3 and TRBJ1-4; 9 nucleotides align to TRBD1. Germline V lookup: CDR1 SGHNT, CDR2 YENEEA. This CDR3 spans 16 amino acids. Trimming removed 3 bases from V and 5 bases from J; junction bases left unmatched: 7. The CDR3 DNA sequence: TGTGCCAGCAGCTTGGAGGCGACAGGGGGGAATGAAAAACTGTTTTTT. Protein product: CASSLEATGGNEKLFF. The full variable domain, its missing parts supplied by reference TRBV11-3 and TRBJ1-4, is EAGVVQSPRYKIIEKKQPVAFWCNPISGHNTLYWYLQNLGQGPELLIRYENEEAVDDSQLPKDRFSAERLKGVDSTLKIQPAELGDSAVYLCASSLEATGGNEKLFFGSGTQLSVL.

This clone came up once. The J gene is TRBJ2-5, the V gene TRBV5-1, with a tentative D call TRBD1 (6 bases). The ends were cut back, 5 bases at V and 1 base at J, with 21 bases in the middle. This CDR3 has 17 amino acids. Germline V lookup: CDR1 SGHRS, CDR2 YFSETQ. The CDR3 loop reads CASSGVRYRDLQETQYF. The DNA for the CDR3 is TGCGCCAGCAGTGGGGTGAGGTACAGGGACCTCCAAGAGACCCAGTACTTC.

The rearrangement joins TRBV6-1 to TRBJ2-7, with TRBD2 matching 7 bases. V shed 2 bases and J 5 bases; nucleotides not matched to a gene: 6. CDR1 and CDR2 from the germline V gene are MNHNS and SASEGT. The CDR3 loop spans 14 amino acids. The CDR3 coding sequence is TGTGCCAGCAGTGAATTCGGGGGGTTCCACGAGCAGTACGTC. Protein: CASSEFGGFHEQYV.

J is TRBJ1-2 and V is TRBV28; 8 bases match TRBD1. V shed 11 bases and J 4 bases; nucleotides not matched to a gene: 12. The germline V gene encodes CDR1 MDHEN and CDR2 SYDVKM. The CDR3 loop spans 14 amino acids. CDR3 residues: CAVRQGLDIYGYTF. The DNA of the CDR3 is TGTGCCGTACGACAGGGGTTGGATATCTATGGCTACACCTTC.

This clone was found a few times. At one of its ends the junction is not consistent with the germline gene, which may arise from a read error. The chain employs TRBV7-7 and TRBJ1-1, with D tentatively TRBD1 (5 bases). This CDR3 contains 13 residues. The germline V gene has CDR1 SSHAT and CDR2 FNYEAQ (reference sequence). CDR3 sequence reads: CASSLDIGTEAFF. The DNA of the CDR3 is TGTGCTAGCAGTCTGGACATCGGCACTGAAGCTTTCTTT.

The rearrangement links TRBV5-1 to TRBJ1-2, with 10 positions matching TRBD1. The germline V gene has CDR1 SGHRS and CDR2 YFSETQ. The CDR3 has 16 residues. Unmatched junction bases numbered 10, after V lost 1 base and J lost 7 bases. CDR3 nucleotide sequence: TGCGCCAGCAGCTTGCCCGGGACAGGGGCTTCCTCTGGCTACACCTTC. It encodes CASSLPGTGASSGYTF.

This clone was detected only once. This chain connects TRBV5-1 to TRBJ2-2; D is perhaps TRBD2 (6 bases). The CDR3 is 15 amino acids. Germline lookup yields CDR1 SGHRS and CDR2 YFSETQ. V lost 0 bases to trimming and J lost 5 bases, with 11 bases between them. In DNA form, the CDR3 reads TGCGCCAGCAGCTTGGTTCCCCGGGGGACCGGGGAGCTGTTTTTT. As protein: CASSLVPRGTGELFF.

The chain joins TRBV7-9 to TRBJ2-5; maybe TRBD1 (5 bases). Germline CDR1 is SEHNR and CDR2 is FQNEAQ (reference sequence). The CDR3 is made up of 16 amino acids. Trimming shortened V by 5 bases and J by 5 bases, and 21 bases separated the two germline ends. CDR3: CASSIPEGVEKETQYF. DNA for the CDR3: TGTGCCAGCAGCATCCCGGAAGGGGTGGAAAAGGAGACCCAGTACTTC.

The rearrangement uses TRBV6-5 and TRBJ1-5; no clear D gene. V dropped 0 bases and J dropped 2 bases, with 8 bases sitting between them. This CDR3 contains 15 residues. From germline, CDR1 is MNHEY and CDR2 SVGAGI. The CDR3 protein is CASSYSGAGNQPQHF. CDR3 nucleotide sequence: TGTGCCAGCAGTTACTCGGGAGCCGGCAATCAGCCCCAGCATTTT.

The chain carries TRBV6-5 and TRBJ2-2; 9 positions match TRBD1. With V trimmed by 6 bases and J by 2 bases, 4 bases remained unmatched. The germline CDR1 and CDR2 sequences are MNHEY and SVGAGI. CDR3 size: 15 residues. The CDR3 here is CASRGTGINTGELFF. In nucleotides, the CDR3 is TGTGCCAGCAGGGGGACAGGGATTAACACCGGGGAGCTGTTTTTT.

The sample holds a few counts of this clone. V gene TRBV6-2 or TRBV6-3 combines with J gene TRBJ2-1; maybe TRBD2 (7 bases). The CDR3 sequence is 16 residues long. CDR1 MNHEY and CDR2 SVGEGT come from the germline V gene. V dropped 4 bases and J dropped 8 bases, with 21 bases sitting between them. The CDR3 nucleotides read TGTGCCAGCAGTTCCCCGGGGGCGGGAGTAGTCTATGAGCAGTTCTTC. Protein sequence: CASSSPGAGVVYEQFF.